Below, 28 T cell receptor beta chains from the same sample are listed, as sequenced in a study of early T cells in non-severe SARS-CoV-2 infection. In TCRdb, the 5' RACE reads were re-called with MiXCR into one record per CDR3 protein. The sample shows 45,000 to 60,000 distinct CDR3 sequences, about a tenth of them seen only once. The sample was whole blood. Receptor source: an adult who was a healthcare worker with PCR-confirmed SARS-CoV-2 infection or an uninfected control (not recorded which).

This clonotype was recorded at least ten times. This rearrangement joins TRBV11-2 to TRBJ2-1; 10 bases fit TRBD2. V lost 1 base to trimming and J lost 6 bases; unmatched junction nucleotides: 0. CDR1 and CDR2 from the germline V gene are SGHAT and FQNNGV. There are 14 residues in the CDR3. The chain's CDR3 is CASSLGTSGNEQFF. The CDR3 nucleotides read TGTGCCAGCAGCTTAGGGACTAGCGGCAATGAGCAGTTCTTC.

This clonotype was detected only a few times. This chain links TRBV5-1 with TRBJ2-3; a possible D gene is TRBD1 (6 bases). This CDR3 comprises 14 residues. CDR1 is SGHRS and CDR2 is YFSETQ in the germline V gene. V lost 5 bases and J 3 bases, leaving 13 bases between the germline ends. The DNA of the CDR3 is TGCGCCAGCAGTTGGCAGGGGAATACAGATACGCAGTATTTT. Its translation is CASSWQGNTDTQYF.

This clonotype occurred many times. The chain employs TRBV10-3 and TRBJ2-5; 8 bases line up with TRBD1. The CDR3 covers 13 residues. The ends lost 6 bases at V and 5 bases at J; junction bases unmatched: 5. Germline V lookup: CDR1 ENHRY, CDR2 SYGVKD. The CDR3 DNA is TGTGCCATCAGCTCGACAGGGGACGAGACCCAGTACTTC. Translated, it gives CAISSTGDETQYF.

The table lists this clonotype with a few counts. This chain links TRBV12-3 or TRBV12-4 with TRBJ2-7; no reliable D call. The CDR3 consists of 11 residues. V lost 6 bases, J lost 5 bases, and 8 bases lay in between. The CDR3 loop is CASRAYNEQYF. The CDR3 nucleotides read TGTGCCAGCAGGGCTTATAACGAGCAGTACTTC.

V usage is TRBV3-1 and J usage is TRBJ1-3, with D maybe TRBD1 (5 bases). Trimming took off 3 bases at V and 8 bases at J, with 17 bases between the two ends. The CDR3 loop spans 15 amino acids. Germline V gene sequence: CDR1 LGHDT, CDR2 YNNKEL (reference sequence). The CDR3: CASSQYGTSEDTIYF. In DNA, the CDR3 is TGTGCCAGCAGCCAGTACGGGACGTCGGAGGACACCATATATTTT. Together with reference TRBV3-1 and TRBJ1-3, the CDR3 gives the full variable domain: DTAVSQTPKYLVTQMGNDKSIKCEQNLGHDTMYWYKQDSKKFLKIMFSYNNKELIINETVPNRFSPKSPDKAHLNLHINSLELGDSAVYFCASSQYGTSEDTIYFGEGSWLTVV.

The gene calls are TRBV5-6 and TRBJ2-2; no firm D call. This CDR3 is built from 15 residues. The V end lost 0 bases, the J end lost 0 bases, and 6 bases lay between the germline ends. Germline-derived CDR1 and CDR2 are SGHDT and YYEEEE. The CDR3 DNA sequence: TGTGCCAGCAGCTTGGGACGAACGAACACCGGGGAGCTGTTTTTT. Translated: CASSLGRTNTGELFF.

The chain carries TRBV7-7 and TRBJ2-1, with TRBD1 identical over 8 bases. J was trimmed by 6 bases and V by 5 bases; bases with no gene match: 9. The CDR3 runs to 15 residues. The germline gives CDR1 SSHAT, CDR2 FNYEAQ (reference sequence). The DNA of the CDR3 is TGTGCCAGCAGCCCCGGGACAGGCACTCTCAATGAGCAGTTCTTC. This encodes CASSPGTGTLNEQFF.

This clonotype appeared many times. V and J are TRBV5-1 and TRBJ2-1, with D perhaps TRBD2 (6 bases). This CDR3 has 12 residues. In germline, CDR1 is SGHRS, CDR2 YFSETQ. V was pared by 3 bases and J by 7 bases, with 8 bases between. In nucleotides, the CDR3 is TGCGCCAGCAGCTGGCGGGGTAATGAGCAGTTCTTC. Its protein product is CASSWRGNEQFF.

There are a few counts of this clonotype. V and J are TRBV18 and TRBJ2-2; 7 bases are a match to TRBD1. J was trimmed by 0 bases and V by 3 bases; bases with no gene match: 4. Germline assignment: CDR1 KGHSH and CDR2 LQKENI. The CDR3 consists of 16 residues. The CDR3 sequence is CASSPEQGTNTGELFF. For the CDR3, the DNA is TGTGCCAGCTCACCGGAACAGGGGACGAACACCGGGGAGCTGTTTTTT.

This clonotype was recorded many times. V is TRBV7-8 and J is TRBJ2-2, with 9 positions matching TRBD1. Germline-derived CDR1 and CDR2 are SGHVS and FQNEAQ. CDR3 length: 16 residues. J was trimmed by 5 bases and V by 0 bases; bases with no gene match: 4. The CDR3, as DNA: TGTGCCAGCAGCTTAGCTGGGACAGGGAGGACCGGGGAGCTGTTTTTT. As protein: CASSLAGTGRTGELFF. The full variable domain, completed using reference TRBV7-8 and TRBJ2-2, is GAGVSQSPRYKVAKRGQDVALRCDPISGHVSLFWYQQALGQGPEFLTYFQNEAQLDKSGLPSDRFFAERPEGSVSTLKIQRTQQEDSAVYLCASSLAGTGRTGELFFGEGSRLTVL.

Only a few counts were recorded for this clonotype. This chain connects TRBV19 to TRBJ1-2, with 7 bases fitting TRBD1. Germline V gene data show CDR1 as LNHDA and CDR2 as SQIVND (reference sequence). The ends lost 4 bases at V and 5 bases at J; junction bases unmatched: 10. This CDR3 comprises 15 residues. The CDR3 loop is CASSTSGTELYGYTF. CDR3 in DNA: TGTGCCAGTAGTACGAGCGGGACAGAGTTATATGGCTACACCTTC.

This clonotype was observed a few times. The chain couples TRBV20-1 to TRBJ1-1; 9 positions match TRBD1. From germline, CDR1 is DFQATT and CDR2 SNEGSKA (reference sequence). The length of the CDR3 is 13 residues. Trimming removed 5 bases from V and 2 bases from J; junction bases left unmatched: 3. The CDR3 DNA sequence: TGCAGTGCTCCGGGACAGGGAAACACTGAAGCTTTCTTT. Its protein product is CSAPGQGNTEAFF.

This clonotype was observed a handful of times. The chain couples TRBV14 to TRBJ2-1; D unclear. Germline lookup yields CDR1 SGHDN and CDR2 FVKESK. The germline V and J ends were trimmed by 3 bases and 9 bases, with 12 bases remaining between them. This CDR3 contains 13 residues. For the CDR3, the DNA is TGTGCCAGCAGCCAGGGGTGGGCTGGTGAGCAGTTCTTC. Translated: CASSQGWAGEQFF.

This clonotype was recorded a few times. The chain links TRBV5-1 to TRBJ2-3, with TRBD2 matching over 12 bases. This CDR3 contains 17 residues. The ends lost 4 bases at V and 5 bases at J; junction bases unmatched: 11. Germline V gives CDR1 SGHRS, CDR2 YFSETQ. This CDR3 is CASSQDLAGGRGDTQYF. The CDR3 DNA reads as TGCGCCAGCAGCCAGGACCTAGCGGGGGGGCGCGGAGATACGCAGTATTTT. Combining the CDR3 with reference TRBV5-1 and TRBJ2-3 gives the whole variable domain KAGVTQTPRYLIKTRGQQVTLSCSPISGHRSVSWYQQTPGQGLQFLFEYFSETQRNKGNFPGRFSGRQFSNSRSEMNVSTLELGDSALYLCASSQDLAGGRGDTQYFGPGTRLTVL.

The sample holds a few counts of this clonotype. The V gene is TRBV2, the J gene TRBJ1-5; perhaps TRBD1 as D (5 bases). The CDR3 length is 12 residues. Germline V CDR1 and CDR2: SNHLY, FYNNEI. V lost 7 bases and J lost 7, with 11 bases in between. Here the CDR3 reads CASMGVIQPQHF. CDR3 nucleotide sequence: TGTGCCAGCATGGGGGTGATCCAGCCCCAGCATTTT.

The CDR3 DNA is TGCGCCAGCAGCCAAGGTGCGGGGACGTCTTCCGAGCAGTACTTC. Its translation is CASSQGAGTSSEQYF. The chain has TRBV4-1 and TRBJ2-7; a weak D match, TRBD2 (6 bases). CDR3 length equals 15 residues. Germline CDR1 is MGHRA and CDR2 is YSYEKL. V lost 1 base to trimming and J lost 6 bases, with 16 bases between them.

This chain links TRBV4-2 with TRBJ1-6; D is possibly TRBD1 (6 bases). The CDR3 extends over 16 amino acids. The ends were cut back, 0 bases at V and 9 bases at J, with 15 bases in the middle. Germline CDR1 reads LGHNA; CDR2 reads YNFKEQ. The CDR3 protein is CASSQDPARGSSPLHF. The CDR3 DNA sequence: TGTGCCAGCAGCCAAGATCCGGCCAGGGGTAGTTCACCCCTCCACTTT.

V gene TRBV7-9 combines with J gene TRBJ2-3; tentative D call: TRBD1 (6 bases). The CDR3 has 13 amino acids. Looked up from germline, CDR1 is SEHNR and CDR2 is FQNEAQ (reference sequence). V lost 5 bases, J lost 4 bases, and 10 bases lay in between. The CDR3 region has the DNA TGTGCCAGCAGCAAAACAGGGTCAGATACGCAGTATTTT. This translates into CASSKTGSDTQYF.

This clonotype showed up just a few times. The rearrangement joins TRBV10-3 to TRBJ1-1; TRBD1 matches 8 bases. Germline V gene sequence: CDR1 ENHRY, CDR2 SYGVKD. The V gene end was trimmed by 7 bases and the J gene end by 3 bases; junction bases not matched to a gene: 7. The CDR3 is 14 amino acids. As DNA, the CDR3 is TGTGCCATCACCGCCGGGACAGGATACACTGAAGCTTTCTTT. Its protein is CAITAGTGYTEAFF.

This clonotype was counted between two and nine times. The J gene is TRBJ1-1, the V gene TRBV7-9; 7 bases map to TRBD1. Germline V gene lookup returns CDR1 SEHNR and CDR2 FQNEAQ (reference sequence). This CDR3 has 16 amino acids. Germline trimming cut 3 bases from V and 7 bases from J; bases unmatched to any gene: 14. CDR3 protein: CASSFGGGERPFEAFF. CDR3 in DNA: TGTGCCAGCAGCTTCGGAGGGGGCGAGCGACCATTTGAAGCTTTCTTT.

The rearrangement links TRBV7-9 to TRBJ2-7; TRBD2 is a possible D gene (5 bases). V lost 5 bases to trimming and J lost 8 bases, with 22 bases between them. The germline CDR1 and CDR2 sequences are SEHNR and FQNEAQ (reference sequence). The CDR3 length is 15 residues. CDR3 residues: CASSRRTDDYVKQYF. DNA of the CDR3: TGTGCCAGCAGCCGGAGGACCGACGACTACGTCAAGCAGTACTTC.

This clonotype has a count of ten or more. The chain's CDR3 is CASSPEGGAYNEQFF. In DNA form, the CDR3 reads TGCGCCAGCAGCCCGGAGGGGGGAGCCTACAATGAGCAGTTCTTC. This chain uses TRBV5-1 with TRBJ2-1; D tentatively fits TRBD1 or TRBD2 (6 bases each). The germline gives CDR1 SGHRS, CDR2 YFSETQ. The CDR3 is 15 amino acids. Between the trimmed V and J ends, which lost 4 bases and 2 bases, there was a span of 13 bases.

This clonotype was seen a few times. The rearrangement joins TRBV10-3 to TRBJ2-3; D gene ambiguous. Germline V lookup: CDR1 ENHRY, CDR2 SYGVKD. V was trimmed by 3 bases and J by 5 bases, leaving 9 bases between them. This CDR3 comprises 13 residues. This CDR3 reads CAISDPVRDTQYF. CDR3 nucleotide sequence: TGTGCCATCAGTGACCCCGTTCGAGATACGCAGTATTTT.

This clonotype was seen ten or more times. V gene TRBV3-2 combines with J gene TRBJ2-7; the D call TRBD2 from the table was never checked on the DNA. TRBV3-2 constitutes a pseudogene. The CDR3 is 15 amino acids. The CDR3 region is CASSASGGVSYEQYF. DNA for the CDR3: TGTGCCAGCAGCGCTAGCGGGGGGGTCTCCTACGAGCAGTACTTC.

This clonotype was seen a few times. This chain links TRBV30 with TRBJ2-7, with a weak D call TRBD2 (5 bases). V lost 4 bases and J 12 bases, leaving 16 bases between the germline ends. Germline CDR1 reads GTSNPN; CDR2 reads SVGIG (reference sequence). This CDR3 region has 11 residues. In DNA form, the CDR3 reads TGTGCCTGGACCCGGGGAGCGGCCTCGTACTTC. It encodes CAWTRGAASYF.

There are a few counts of this clonotype. The rearrangement links TRBV7-8 to TRBJ2-3; TRBD2 agrees at 14 bases. The CDR3 sequence is 16 residues long. Per germline, CDR1 SGHVS and CDR2 FQNEAQ. Trimming at V came to 5 bases and at J to 3 bases, leaving 4 bases not matched to a gene. CDR3 DNA sequence: TGTGCCAGCAGCCCCAGGACTAGCGGGGGGACAGATACGCAGTATTTT. Protein: CASSPRTSGGTDTQYF. The whole variable domain, filled in from reference TRBV7-8 and TRBJ2-3, reads GAGVSQSPRYKVAKRGQDVALRCDPISGHVSLFWYQQALGQGPEFLTYFQNEAQLDKSGLPSDRFFAERPEGSVSTLKIQRTQQEDSAVYLCASSPRTSGGTDTQYFGPGTRLTVL.

V and J are TRBV7-6 and TRBJ2-3; D is ambiguous. Germline lookup yields CDR1 SGHVS and CDR2 FNYEAQ. This CDR3 is built from 12 residues. Trimming cost V 4 bases and J 5 bases, with 7 bases left between them. In nucleotides, the CDR3 is TGTGCCAGCAGCTCGCGAGGAGATACGCAGTATTTT. Encoded protein: CASSSRGDTQYF.

With respect to this clonotype: Sequence at one end of the junction differs from germline and may be a read error. V and J are TRBV7-6 and TRBJ2-1, with unresolved D. The length of the CDR3 is 13 residues. Germline CDR1 reads SGHVS; CDR2 reads FNYEAQ. The CDR3 loop reads CASSLGIYNEQLF. The CDR3 DNA sequence: TGTGCCAGCAGCTTAGGTATTTACAATGAGCAGCTCTTC.